Listed below are T cell receptor beta chains from one sample, sequenced in a study of cytomegalovirus exposure and HLA in healthy donors. TCRdb's table, derived via immunoSEQ multiplex PCR, lists solely in-frame clones and lacks some. The data contain about 160,000 clones, approximately 88% of them seen just once; the ten biggest clones take up about 1.2%. The sample taken for sequencing was PBMCs. The receptors originated from a boy aged 2 to 10 in good health and CMV-seronegative. Both conserved end residues are part of each CDR3. D genes are given only for firm matches. Not all rows give a size; the values are once, few, many and, for expanded clones, a class.

>.|.|TRBJ2-7|TRBV29-1
CSVVSGAYEQYF
TGCAGCGTTGTCAGCGGAGCATACGAGCAGTACTTC
>.|once|TRBJ1-2|TRBV4-2
CASSQDGFPGYGYTF
TGTGCCAGCAGCCAAGACGGGTTTCCAGGGTATGGCTACACCTTC
>.|.|TRBJ2-7|TRBV6-1
CASSDQNPYEQYF
TGTGCCAGCAGTGATCAAAATCCGTACGAGCAGTACTTC
>.|.|TRBJ2-1|TRBV5-6
CASSPGGAEQFF
TGTGCCAGCAGCCCGGGCGGGGCTGAGCAGTTCTTC
>TRBD2|.|TRBJ2-1|TRBV14
CASSPRGDNEQFF
TGTGCCAGCAGCCCCCGGGGGGACAATGAGCAGTTCTTC
>.|.|TRBJ2-1|TRBV7-9
CASSLGYAGRAYNEQFF
TGTGCCAGCAGCTTAGGGTATGCGGGGAGAGCCTACAATGAGCAGTTCTTC
>TRBD2|.|TRBJ2-1|TRBV5-1
CASSRTGTTRLYNEQFF
TGCGCCAGCAGCCGTACTGGGACTACCCGACTATACAATGAGCAGTTCTTC
>.|.|TRBJ1-4|TRBV30
CAWSTTATNEKLFF
TGTGCCTGGAGTACGACAGCAACTAATGAAAAACTGTTTTTT
>.|.|TRBJ2-7|TRBV21-1
CASSKGSARGLLYEQYF
TGTGCCAGCAGCAAAGGGTCGGCCAGGGGCCTCCTCTACGAGCAGTACTTC
>TRBD1|.|TRBJ2-5|TRBV9
CASSVLTGAPPETQYF
TGTGCCAGCAGCGTATTGACAGGGGCACCTCCTGAGACCCAGTACTTC
>TRBD1|.|TRBJ1-5|TRBV7-9
CASSPDRDSNQPQHF
TGTGCCAGCAGCCCCGACAGGGATAGCAATCAGCCCCAGCATTTT
>TRBD1|few|TRBJ1-1|TRBV5-4
CASVKQGAHSSTEAFF
TGTGCCAGCGTAAAACAGGGGGCGCATTCGTCCACTGAAGCTTTCTTT
>.|.|TRBJ2-1|TRBV4-3
CASSQGGEPGFGYNEQFF
TGCGCCAGCAGCCAAGGAGGAGAGCCGGGATTCGGTTACAATGAGCAGTTCTTC
>.|.|TRBJ2-2|TRBV5-6
CASSLEGGYPGELFF
TGTGCCAGCAGCTTGGAAGGGGGATATCCCGGGGAGCTGTTTTTT
>TRBD2|.|TRBJ2-7|TRBV11-1
CASSIAGGGEQYF
TGTGCCAGCAGCATAGCGGGAGGTGGTGAGCAGTACTTC
>.|.|TRBJ1-1|TRBV5-1
CASSLGAGATSSTEAFF
TGCGCCAGCAGCTTGGGGGCGGGGGCCACTAGTAGCACTGAAGCTTTCTTT
>.|.|TRBJ2-7|TRBV6-6
CASSFGGTYEQYF
TGTGCCAGCAGTTTCGGGGGTACCTACGAGCAGTACTTC
>TRBD1|.|TRBJ1-2|TRBV25-1
CASSEAGTGSYGYTF
TGTGCCAGCAGTGAAGCCGGGACAGGGTCCTATGGCTACACCTTC
>.|few|TRBJ1-1|TRBV4-2
CASSPYWGRRYTEAFF
TGTGCCAGCAGCCCTTATTGGGGGCGAAGGTACACTGAAGCTTTCTTT
>.|.|TRBJ2-3|TRBV9
CASSVGASDYTDTQYF
TGTGCCAGCAGCGTAGGGGCTAGCGATTACACAGATACGCAGTATTTT
>.|.|TRBJ2-3|TRBV7-2
CASSPDTDTQYF
TGTGCCAGCAGCCCAGACACAGATACGCAGTATTTT
>.|once|TRBJ2-7|TRBV9
CASSGSSPEQYF
TGTGCCAGCAGCGGGAGCTCTCCCGAGCAGTACTTC
>.|once|TRBJ2-7|TRBV6-6
CATHPGGVDEQYF
TGTGCCACACATCCCGGCGGGGTTGACGAGCAGTACTTC
>.|.|TRBJ2-4|TRBV29-1
CSADDPGDIQYF
TGCAGCGCTGATGACCCGGGGGACATTCAGTACTTC
>TRBD1|.|TRBJ2-1|TRBV2
CASYRDRGRGFF
TGTGCCAGTTACCGGGACAGGGGAAGGGGGTTCTTC
>TRBD1|few|TRBJ1-2|TRBV15
CATSAPGTGGKGNYGYTF
TGTGCCACCAGCGCTCCCGGGACAGGGGGCAAGGGGAACTATGGCTACACCTTC
>.|.|TRBJ2-7|TRBV6-1
CASSEALQNEQYF
TGTGCCAGCAGTGAAGCTCTACAGAACGAGCAGTACTTC
>.|.|TRBJ1-5|TRBV19
CASSNQITSNQPQHF
TGTGCCAGTAGTAACCAGATAACTAGCAATCAGCCCCAGCATTTT
>TRBD2|.|TRBJ2-1|TRBV10-3
CAISESGREGNNEQFF
TGTGCCATCAGTGAGTCTGGACGGGAGGGAAACAATGAGCAGTTCTTC
>.|once|TRBJ2-2|TRBV5-4
CASSLWRDTGELFF
TGTGCCAGCAGCTTGTGGCGGGACACCGGGGAGCTGTTTTTT
>.|.|TRBJ1-2|TRBV5-8
CASSLYRTNYGYTF
TGTGCCAGCAGCTTGTACAGGACTAACTATGGCTACACCTTC
>.|.|TRBJ1-1|TRBV5-1
CASSLAPGNTEAFF
TGCGCCAGCAGCTTGGCCCCGGGGAACACTGAAGCTTTCTTT
>.|.|TRBJ2-5|TRBV29-1
CSVMREETQYF
TGCAGCGTGATGAGGGAAGAGACCCAGTACTTC
>TRBD1|.|TRBJ1-1|TRBV12-5
CASGSQWTGRENTEAFF
TGTGCTAGTGGTTCCCAATGGACAGGGCGGGAGAACACTGAAGCTTTCTTT
>TRBD2|.|TRBJ2-3|TRBV7-7
CASSLKPGLGGVQYF
TGTGCTAGCAGCTTAAAGCCGGGACTAGGCGGTGTGCAGTATTTT
>TRBD1|.|TRBJ1-3|TRBV5-4
CASSFRTGSSGNTIYF
TGTGCCAGCAGCTTCCGGACAGGGAGCTCTGGAAACACCATATATTTT
>TRBD1|few|TRBJ1-2|TRBV4-3
CASSQTRGPGGYTF
TGCGCCAGCAGCCAAACGAGGGGGCCTGGTGGCTACACCTTC
>.|.|TRBJ1-5|TRBV9
CASSVQDGQPQHF
TGTGCCAGCAGCGTACAGGATGGGCAGCCCCAGCATTTT
>TRBD1|.|TRBJ2-2|TRBV9
CASSSDRVENGELFF
TGTGCCAGCAGCTCGGACAGGGTCGAGAACGGGGAGCTGTTTTTT
>TRBD2|once|TRBJ2-3|TRBV7-2
CASSLGRGGDTDTQYF
TGTGCCAGCAGCTTAGGTCGCGGGGGGGACACAGATACGCAGTATTTT